This TCR beta chain was identified during a study of CXCR3-negative and CXCR3-positive naive CD8 T cells (dated by TCRdb to the late 2010s). A note on the overall study: In total, roughly 150 million TRB reads were obtained, or roughly 1.5 +/- 0.3 million reads per library. TRBV-TRBJ cluster analysis included naive subsets from about 5 donors and memory cells from 3 donors. Data from around 11 donors, pooled across two independent experiments, went into the diversity and physicochemical repertoire analyses.

A note on this clonotype: The clone's antigen remains unknown.

Each CD8+ T cell subset was flow-sorted in triplicate, and 300,000 or so cells per subset were placed directly into RLT lysis buffer. To exclude memory contaminants, naive CD8+ T cells were stringently defined as CD45RO-CCR7+CD27+CD95-. Peripheral blood mononuclear cells were isolated from buffy coats by standard density gradient centrifugation. Naive CXCR3-negative and CXCR3-positive CD8+ T cells were flow-sorted using a FACSAria III. An RNeasy Mini Kit was used to extract total RNA from the sorted cells. Findings and caveats that apply to the study as a whole: Surface CD5, linked to self-reactivity in mice, was comparable between naive subsets; TCR interaction strength was therefore also inferred from TRB CDR3 physicochemical properties. Because CXCR3 expression was partially decreased after cryopreservation, freshly isolated PBMCs were used for most assays. Compared with CXCR3-negative naive cells, CXCR3-positive naive cells had TRB CDR3s with higher hydrophobicity (lower Kidera factor 4), lower energy, and higher strength and volume indices. Similar TRBV-TRBJ usage was shown by naive CXCR3-negative and CXCR3-positive cells from the same donor, whereas distinct patterns were shown by memory cells. Comparably high repertoire diversity was found in both naive subsets, whereas much lower repertoire diversity was found in memory CD8+ T cells.

Sequenced on a NextSeq 550. The Human TCR Profiling Kit (MiLaboratory) was used to prepare UMI-labeled 5' RACE TRB cDNA libraries. The full amount of extracted RNA was used for cDNA synthesis, and the full amount of resulting cDNA was used for PCR amplification. Libraries were prepared in parallel using an identical number of PCR cycles. The authors' pipeline ran thus. About 54,000 +/- 9,700 unique UMI-labeled TRB cDNA molecules per library were extracted with MIGEC and MiXCR, with at least two reads per UMI required. An average of approximately 40,000 +/- 10,000 functional in-frame TRB CDR3 nucleotide clonotypes without stop codons was found per library. After downsampling to 5000 UMI-labeled TRB molecules per sample, diversity metrics such as normalized Shannon-Wiener and Chao1 were calculated in VDJtools. For the central five CDR3 residues, VDJtools calculated physicochemical properties weighted by clonotype size, namely interaction energy, strength, volume and Kidera factor 4. Following TCRdb reprocessing, every CDR3 protein sequence forms one entry, and DNA is not provided. The authors' filters were not applied to this entry. The data table for this sample lists about 89,000 distinct CDR3 sequences. Of the sample, less than 0.6% falls within the top ten clones.

The germline V gene yields SGHVS for CDR1 and FNYEAQ for CDR2. The CDR3 runs 15 residues from the cysteine to the phenylalanine. DNA for this receptor is not on file. The sample taken for sequencing was naive CXCR3+ CD8+ T cells from blood. What this sample's cell subset or site label stands for: CD45RO-CCR7+CD27+CD95- naive CD8+ T cells expressing CXCR3 (TNR3+). This receptor chain uses TRBV7-6 and TRBJ2-1; the D gene TCRdb calls, TRBD1, cannot be checked with no DNA. The TCR comes from a human donor in good health. Some clones in this sample may be carry-over from other donors' samples. Here the CDR3 is given as CASSLEGTGNNEQFF.